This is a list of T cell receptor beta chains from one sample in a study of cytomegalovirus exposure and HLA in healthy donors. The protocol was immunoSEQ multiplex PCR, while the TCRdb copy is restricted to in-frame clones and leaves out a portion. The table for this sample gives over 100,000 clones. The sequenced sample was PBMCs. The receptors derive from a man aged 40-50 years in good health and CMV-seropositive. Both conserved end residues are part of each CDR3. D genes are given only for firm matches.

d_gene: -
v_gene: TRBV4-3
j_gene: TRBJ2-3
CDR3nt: TGCGCCAGCAGCCAAGAAGGGGGATCCGGTCGGACAGATACGCAGTATTTT
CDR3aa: CASSQEGGSGRTDTQYF

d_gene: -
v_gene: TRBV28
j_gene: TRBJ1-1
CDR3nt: TGTGCCAGCAACAAGAACAGGAACACTGAAGCTTTCTTT
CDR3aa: CASNKNRNTEAFF

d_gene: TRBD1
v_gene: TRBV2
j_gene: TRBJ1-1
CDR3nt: TGTGCCTCAAGGACAGGGGGTTACACTGAAGCTTTCTTT
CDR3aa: CASRTGGYTEAFF

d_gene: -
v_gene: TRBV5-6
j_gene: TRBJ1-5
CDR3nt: TGTGCCAGCAGCACCCGAGGCCTACCTAGCAATCAGCCCCAGCATTTT
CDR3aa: CASSTRGLPSNQPQHF

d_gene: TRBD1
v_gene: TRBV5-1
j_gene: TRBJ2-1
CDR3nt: TGCGCCAGCAGCTCCCGACAGGGGTCAGGTGAGCAGTTCTTC
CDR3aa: CASSSRQGSGEQFF

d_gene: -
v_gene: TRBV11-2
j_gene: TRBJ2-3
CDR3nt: TGTGCCAGCAGCTTAGGGCGCACAGATACGCAGTATTTT
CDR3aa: CASSLGRTDTQYF

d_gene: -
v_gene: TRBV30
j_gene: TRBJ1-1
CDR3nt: TGTGCCTGGTCGGGTCCGTTCACTGAAGCTTTCTTT
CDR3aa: CAWSGPFTEAFF

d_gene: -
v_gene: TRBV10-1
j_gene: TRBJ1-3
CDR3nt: TGCGCCAGCAGACGCACCTTACAGGGAACCATATATTTT
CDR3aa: CASRRTLQGTIYF

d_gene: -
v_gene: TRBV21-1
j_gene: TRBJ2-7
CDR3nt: TGTGCCAGCAGCAAAGGCCCAGAGCCGGGGGTCGAGCAGTACTTC
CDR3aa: CASSKGPEPGVEQYF

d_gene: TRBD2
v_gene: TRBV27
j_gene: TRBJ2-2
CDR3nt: TGTGCCAGCAGTTTATTAGGGACTAGCGGGAGAACCGGGGAGCTGTTTTTT
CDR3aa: CASSLLGTSGRTGELFF

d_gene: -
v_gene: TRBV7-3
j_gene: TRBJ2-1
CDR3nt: TGTGCCAGCAGCTTAGGGGGGAGATCCTACAATGAGCAGTTCTTC
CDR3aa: CASSLGGRSYNEQFF

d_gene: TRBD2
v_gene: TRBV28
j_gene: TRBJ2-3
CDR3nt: TGTGCCAGCAGTATTGCGGGAGCAAGAACAGATACGCAGTATTTT
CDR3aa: CASSIAGARTDTQYF

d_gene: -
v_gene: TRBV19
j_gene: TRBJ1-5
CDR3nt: TGTGCCAGTAGTTCTGCCCCGACTCCGGGGCAGCCCCAGCATTTT
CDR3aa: CASSSAPTPGQPQHF

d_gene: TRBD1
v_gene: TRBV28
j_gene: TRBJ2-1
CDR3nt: TGTGCCAGCAGTTACTTTTCCGGGACAGGGAACAATGAGCAGTTCTTC
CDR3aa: CASSYFSGTGNNEQFF

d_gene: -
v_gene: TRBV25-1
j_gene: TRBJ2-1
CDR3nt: TGTGCCAGCAGTGATGGAGGGAGCTCCTACAATGAGCAGTTCTTC
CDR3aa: CASSDGGSSYNEQFF

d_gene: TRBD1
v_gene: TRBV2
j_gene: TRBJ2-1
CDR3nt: TGTGCCAGCAGCCGGGACAGGGCCTACAATGAGCAGTTCTTC
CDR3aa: CASSRDRAYNEQFF

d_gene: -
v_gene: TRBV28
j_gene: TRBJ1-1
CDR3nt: TGTGCCAGCAGTTTCAGGGAGGGGTTGGACACTGAAGCTTTCTTT
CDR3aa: CASSFREGLDTEAFF

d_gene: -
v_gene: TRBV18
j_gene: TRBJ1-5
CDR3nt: TGTGCCAGCTCAAAAAGTGACAGTAGCAATCAGCCCCAGCATTTT
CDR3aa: CASSKSDSSNQPQHF

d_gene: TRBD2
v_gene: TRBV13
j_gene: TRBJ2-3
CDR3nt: TGTGCCAGCAGCCCGCGGGGTAGCGGGAGGGAAGATACGCAGTATTTT
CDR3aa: CASSPRGSGREDTQYF

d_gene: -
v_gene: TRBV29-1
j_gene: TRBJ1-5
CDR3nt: TGCAGCGTGCGACAGGGCAATCAGCCCCAGCATTTT
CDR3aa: CSVRQGNQPQHF

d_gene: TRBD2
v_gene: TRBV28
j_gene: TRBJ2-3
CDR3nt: TGTGCCAGCAGTAAACTAGCGGGAGGGCCGATGAATACGCAGTATTTT
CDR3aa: CASSKLAGGPMNTQYF

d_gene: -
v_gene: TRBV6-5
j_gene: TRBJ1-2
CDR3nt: TGTGCCAGCAGTTACTCTGGTGCAGGCTATGGCTACACCTTC
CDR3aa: CASSYSGAGYGYTF

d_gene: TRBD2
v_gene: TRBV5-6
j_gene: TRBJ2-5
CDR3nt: TGTGCCAGCCTTAGGGGACTAGCGGGACAAGAGACCCAGTACTTC
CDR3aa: CASLRGLAGQETQYF

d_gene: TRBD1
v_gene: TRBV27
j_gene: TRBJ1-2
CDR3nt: TGTGCCAGCAGCGGACAGGGGATCAACTATGGCTACACCTTC
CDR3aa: CASSGQGINYGYTF

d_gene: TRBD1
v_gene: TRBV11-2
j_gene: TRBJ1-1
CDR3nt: TGTGCCAGCAGCCCAACCCGGGACAGGGTTGCAGCTTTCTTT
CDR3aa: CASSPTRDRVAAFF

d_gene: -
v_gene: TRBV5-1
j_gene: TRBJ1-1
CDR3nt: TGCGCCAGCAGCTTGGATAGAGCAAGGGGTACTGAAGCTTTCTTT
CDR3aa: CASSLDRARGTEAFF

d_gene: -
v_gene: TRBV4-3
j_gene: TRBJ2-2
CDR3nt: TGCGCCAGCAGCCAAGATGCGGGCTCGCCCGGGGAGCTGTTTTTT
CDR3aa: CASSQDAGSPGELFF

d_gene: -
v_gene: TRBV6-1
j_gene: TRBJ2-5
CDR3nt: TGTGCCAGCAGTGTGGAAACAGGGTCCCAAGAGACCCAGTACTTC
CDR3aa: CASSVETGSQETQYF